This T cell receptor (beta chain) originates from a study of CD8 T cells in ankylosing spondylitis. This clonotype was seen only once. Its antigen is unidentified. Libraries for TCR beta were made by quantitative 5'-RACE with molecular barcodes. TCRdb analysed the 5' RACE reads with MiXCR anew, one entry per CDR3 protein. The sample includes 470,000 or so distinct CDR3 sequences, 26% of them seen just once. This CDR3 is built from 16 residues. Study conclusions and caveats: In ankylosing spondylitis blood, a motif of roughly 8 highly homologous TCR beta variants appeared characteristic.

The rearrangement joins TRBV21-1 to TRBJ2-1; no DNA check was done on the table's D call, TRBD2. TRBV21-1 is shown as a pseudogene. Sequenced: blood, either unsorted or a sorted T cell fraction (not recorded which). The TCR originated in a male donor with ankylosing spondylitis. The CDR3 DNA sequence: TGTGCCAGCAGCAAATCCCGGAACTACTCCTACAATGAGCAGTTCTTC. It specifies CASSKSRNYSYNEQFF.